Sequencing of this T cell receptor (beta chain) was carried out in a study of T cell repertoires in cytomegalovirus infection. Study overall: Used in the study were CMV epitopes, some recently identified and HLA-C-restricted, others well-studied and HLA-B-restricted. TCR beta signatures that were public indicated CMV infection and matching HLA type.

TCRdb reprocessed the reads via MiXCR and lists one record per CDR3 protein. This table has roughly 800,000 distinct CDR3 sequences, about 29% appearing once. Points from the study as a whole: What dominated the ex vivo response were HLA-C-restricted CMV-specific TCR beta clonotypes.

To note about this clonotype: The antigen is unknown.

The CDR3 sequence is 13 residues long. In germline, CDR1 is MNHEY, CDR2 SVGEGT. Trimming took off 11 bases at V and 3 bases at J, with 16 bases between the two ends. The origin of this receptor is a human donor in good health (CMV status not recorded). Some clones in this sample may be carry-over from other donors' samples. The sample here was cultured CD8+ T cells from PBMCs, taken from culture after CMV antigen stimulation. The chain uses TRBV6-2 or TRBV6-3 and TRBJ1-1; no firm D call. The CDR3 bases are TGTGCCGGCATCAGACGGGGTCACACTGAAGCTTTCTTT. Protein: CAGIRRGHTEAFF.